This paragraph reports one T cell receptor beta chain. CDR3 length: 15 amino acids. The germline CDR1 and CDR2 sequences are SGHDT and YYEEEE. V dropped 4 bases and J dropped 3 bases, with 16 bases sitting between them. This specimen comes from a study of blood T cell repertoires in COVID-19. The wider study: COVID-19 samples from acute and convalescent phases originated in the United States, Italy and Spain. Sample material is recorded as cDNA or gDNA derived from T cells, B-cell-depleted T cells, or PBMCs.

Authors' processing steps: Reference gene primer amplification gave nucleated cell count estimates. Produced via immunoSEQ multiplex PCR; TCRdb's table is partial and in-frame only. V, J and clone size were drawn from that table, and D and trimming were deduced from the DNA. Found here are over 60,000 clones, approximately 80% of them singletons; the top ten hold just under 15%. The TCR was taken from a man in his sixties with COVID-19, enrolled during active disease. The sequenced material came from peripheral blood. The V gene is TRBV5-6, the J gene TRBJ2-5, with D maybe TRBD1 (6 bases). This chain's CDR3 is CASSPAHTGKETQYF. CDR3 sequence (DNA): TGTGCCAGCAGCCCCGCCCACACAGGGAAAGAGACCCAGTACTTC.